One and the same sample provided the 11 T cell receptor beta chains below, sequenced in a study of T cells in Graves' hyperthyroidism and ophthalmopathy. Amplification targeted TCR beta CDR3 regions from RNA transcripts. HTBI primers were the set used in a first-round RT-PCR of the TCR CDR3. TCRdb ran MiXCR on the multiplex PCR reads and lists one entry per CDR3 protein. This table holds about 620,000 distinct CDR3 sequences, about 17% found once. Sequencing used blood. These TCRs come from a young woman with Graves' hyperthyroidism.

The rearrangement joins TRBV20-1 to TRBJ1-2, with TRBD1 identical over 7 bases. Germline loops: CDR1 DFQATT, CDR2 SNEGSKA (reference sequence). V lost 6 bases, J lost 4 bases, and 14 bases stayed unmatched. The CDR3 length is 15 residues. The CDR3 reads CSATANRGSGYGYTF. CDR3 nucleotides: TGCAGTGCCACAGCCAACAGGGGCTCTGGCTATGGCTACACCTTC.

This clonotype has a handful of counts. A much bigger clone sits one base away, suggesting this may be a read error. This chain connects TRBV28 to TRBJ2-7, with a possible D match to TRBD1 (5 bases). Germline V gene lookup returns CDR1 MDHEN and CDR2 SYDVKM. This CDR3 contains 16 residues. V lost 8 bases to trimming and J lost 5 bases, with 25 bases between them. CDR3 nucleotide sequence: TGTGCCAGCGGATCGGCTTTAAAGGGGTATCTGGACGAGCAGTACTTC. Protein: CASGSALKGYLDEQYF.

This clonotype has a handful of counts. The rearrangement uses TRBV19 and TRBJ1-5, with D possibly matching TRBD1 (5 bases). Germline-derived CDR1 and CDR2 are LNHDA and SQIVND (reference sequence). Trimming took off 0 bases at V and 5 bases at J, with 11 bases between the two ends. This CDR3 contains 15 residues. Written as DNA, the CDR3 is TGTGCCAGTAGTATAGAATTTTCCAGGGATCAGCCCCAGCATTTT. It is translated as CASSIEFSRDQPQHF.

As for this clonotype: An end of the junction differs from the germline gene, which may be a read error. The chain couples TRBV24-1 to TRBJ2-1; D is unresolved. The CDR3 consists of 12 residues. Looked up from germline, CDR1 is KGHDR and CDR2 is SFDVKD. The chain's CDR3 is CAASDFDNEQFF. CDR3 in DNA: TGTGCCGCCAGTGATTTCGACAATGAGCAGTTCTTC.

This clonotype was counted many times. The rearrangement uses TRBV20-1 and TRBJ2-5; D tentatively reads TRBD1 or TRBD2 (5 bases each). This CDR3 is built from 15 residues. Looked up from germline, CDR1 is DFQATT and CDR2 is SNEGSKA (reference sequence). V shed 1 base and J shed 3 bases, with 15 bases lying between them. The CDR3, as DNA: TGCAGTGCTAGAGTATACGGGACGAACAAAGAGACCCAGTACTTC. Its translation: CSARVYGTNKETQYF.

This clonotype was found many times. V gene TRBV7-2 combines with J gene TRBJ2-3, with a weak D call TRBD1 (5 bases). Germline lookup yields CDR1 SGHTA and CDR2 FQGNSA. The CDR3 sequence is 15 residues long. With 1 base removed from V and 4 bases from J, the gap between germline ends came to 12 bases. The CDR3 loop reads CASSLEIIGADTQYF. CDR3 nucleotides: TGTGCCAGCAGCTTAGAGATTATAGGGGCAGATACGCAGTATTTT.

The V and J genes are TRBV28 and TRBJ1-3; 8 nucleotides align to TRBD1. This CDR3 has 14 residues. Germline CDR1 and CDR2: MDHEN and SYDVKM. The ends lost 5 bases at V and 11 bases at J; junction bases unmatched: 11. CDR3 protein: CASSPTDRGNAIYF. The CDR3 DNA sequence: TGTGCCAGCAGTCCCACCGACAGGGGTAACGCCATATATTTT.

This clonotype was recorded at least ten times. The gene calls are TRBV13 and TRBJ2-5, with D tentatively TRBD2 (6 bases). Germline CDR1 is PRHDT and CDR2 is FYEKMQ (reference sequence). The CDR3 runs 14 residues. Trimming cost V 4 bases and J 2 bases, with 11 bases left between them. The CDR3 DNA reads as TGTGCCAGCAGCTCGGACGGAGGGCAAGAGACCCAGTACTTC. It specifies CASSSDGGQETQYF.

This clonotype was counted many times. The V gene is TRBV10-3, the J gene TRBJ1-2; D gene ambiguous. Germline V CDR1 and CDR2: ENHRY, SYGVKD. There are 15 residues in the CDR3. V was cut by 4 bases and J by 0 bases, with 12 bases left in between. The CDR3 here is CAISVTDHSNYGYTF. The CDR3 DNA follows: TGTGCCATCAGTGTGACGGATCATTCTAACTATGGCTACACCTTC.

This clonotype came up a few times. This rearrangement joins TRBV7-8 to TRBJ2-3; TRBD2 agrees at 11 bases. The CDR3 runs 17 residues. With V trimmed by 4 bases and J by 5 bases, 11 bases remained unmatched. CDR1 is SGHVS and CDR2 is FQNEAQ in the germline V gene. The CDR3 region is CASSSLLAGEFGDTQYF. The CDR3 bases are TGTGCCAGCAGCTCCCTACTAGCGGGAGAATTTGGAGATACGCAGTATTTT.

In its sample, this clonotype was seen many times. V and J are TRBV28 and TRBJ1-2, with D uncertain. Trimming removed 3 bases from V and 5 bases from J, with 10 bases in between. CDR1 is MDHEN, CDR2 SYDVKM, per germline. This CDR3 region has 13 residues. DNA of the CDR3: TGTGCCAGCAGTTTTCGTGGGTCTTATGGCTACACCTTC. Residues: CASSFRGSYGYTF.